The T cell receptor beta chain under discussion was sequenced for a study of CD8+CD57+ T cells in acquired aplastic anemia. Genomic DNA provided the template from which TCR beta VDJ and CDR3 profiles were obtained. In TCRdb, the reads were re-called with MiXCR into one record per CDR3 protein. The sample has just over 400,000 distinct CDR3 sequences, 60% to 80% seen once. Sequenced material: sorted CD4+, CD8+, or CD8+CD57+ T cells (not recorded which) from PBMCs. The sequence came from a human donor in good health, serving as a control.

The CDR3 spells CASSQVHAKGLHF. In nucleotides, the CDR3 is TGTGCCAGCAGCCAAGTGCACGCAAAGGGCCTCCACTTT. J is TRBJ1-6 and V is TRBV5-5; D gene unclear. V lost 4 bases and J 15 bases, leaving 17 bases between the germline ends. CDR1 is SGHKS and CDR2 is YYEKEE in the germline V gene (reference sequence). This CDR3 is built from 13 residues.